Listed below are T cell receptor beta chains from one sample, sequenced in a study of glioma-infiltrating T cells after dendritic cell vaccination. Sequencing used immunoSEQ multiplex PCR; TCRdb keeps in-frame clones, though not all of them. The sample carries about 50,000 clones, approximately 87% recorded once. The source material was blood, sampled after dendritic cell vaccination. Receptors originate from a human donor with glioblastoma. Both conserved end residues are part of each CDR3.

v_gene: TRBV4-1
CDR3aa: CASSQGGAASSYNSPLHF

v_gene: TRBV30
CDR3aa: CAWSVGWVGAGGLNEQFF

v_gene: TRBV9
CDR3aa: CASSDTDSYYGYTF

v_gene: TRBV13
CDR3aa: CASSLGQGNEQYF

v_gene: TRBV7-2
CDR3aa: CASSLGTGQETQYF

v_gene: TRBV6-5
CDR3aa: CASSYAGSYGYTF

v_gene: TRBV30
CDR3aa: CAWSGQGVSRGNQPQHF

v_gene: TRBV7-3
CDR3aa: CASSFGSSTDTQYF

v_gene: TRBV5-1
CDR3aa: CASSLDSLEKLFF

v_gene: TRBV27
CDR3aa: CASSFQGRGQPQHF

v_gene: TRBV30
CDR3aa: CAWTTGASTDTQYF

v_gene: TRBV7-2
CDR3aa: CASSVGTGPYEQYF

v_gene: TRBV11-2
CDR3aa: CASSLVLGQGLVNYGYTF

v_gene: TRBV27
CDR3aa: CASSTTGYLSYEQYF

v_gene: TRBV30
CDR3aa: CAWRGGFNTEAFF

v_gene: TRBV27
CDR3aa: CASRIRLAGSYEQYF

v_gene: TRBV30
CDR3aa: CAWTDRSGQETQYF

v_gene: TRBV30
CDR3aa: CAWRRGTTGEQFF

v_gene: TRBV5-4
CDR3aa: CASSGGLAGGSYNEQFF

v_gene: TRBV7-9
CDR3aa: CASSFTSGGTYNEQFF

v_gene: TRBV29-1
CDR3aa: CSYYRGDGYTF

v_gene: TRBV7-9
CDR3aa: CASSLHSTGELFF

v_gene: TRBV10-3
CDR3aa: CAISPGARTDEQFF

v_gene: TRBV4-3
CDR3aa: CASSQDGGGGLDNTGELFF

v_gene: TRBV9
CDR3aa: CASSVRAGRVETQYF

v_gene: TRBV7-3
CDR3aa: CASSSPGQETYGYTF

v_gene: TRBV19
CDR3aa: CASRLNRAVYTEAFF

v_gene: TRBV5-8
CDR3aa: CASSLRLAATDTQYF

v_gene: TRBV30
CDR3aa: CAFRVGNEQFF

v_gene: TRBV28
CDR3aa: CASRLTRDRGSKAFF

v_gene: TRBV4-2
CDR3aa: CASSRSVEGEAFF

v_gene: TRBV6-1
CDR3aa: CASTQSRRMSYGYTF

v_gene: TRBV7-8
CDR3aa: CAIRAGGPDEQYF

v_gene: TRBV5-1
CDR3aa: CASSLDIMRVSADTQYF

v_gene: TRBV29-1
CDR3aa: CSGNRGPDTQYF

v_gene: TRBV29-1
CDR3aa: CSVIAGLAGGLYTGELFF

v_gene: TRBV5-5
CDR3aa: CASSLTGTGLSGYTF

v_gene: TRBV6-5
CDR3aa: CASRQDGSYGYTF

v_gene: TRBV5-4
CDR3aa: CASSFSLTGGLHNEQFF

v_gene: TRBV4-3
CDR3aa: CASSQSRGLGSPLHF

v_gene: TRBV4-1
CDR3aa: CASSQDNGGWRGIHNEQFF

v_gene: TRBV5-5
CDR3aa: CASRQLAGSTGELFF

v_gene: TRBV7-9
CDR3aa: CASSLMTGETQYF

v_gene: TRBV7-2
CDR3aa: CASSNRAGSGSPLHF

v_gene: TRBV29-1
CDR3aa: CSVGTVNYYEQYF

v_gene: TRBV6-6
CDR3aa: CASSFTGVTYNEQFF

v_gene: TRBV9
CDR3aa: CASSASGGASSDTQYF

v_gene: TRBV6-1
CDR3aa: CASSGPTGMEEKLFF

v_gene: TRBV20-1
CDR3aa: CSASRDEQYF

v_gene: TRBV27
CDR3aa: CASSRYEERGRGNQPQHF

v_gene: TRBV10-3
CDR3aa: CAISTSVAGASYEQYF

v_gene: TRBV11-3
CDR3aa: CASSFVGGTGDMNEQFF